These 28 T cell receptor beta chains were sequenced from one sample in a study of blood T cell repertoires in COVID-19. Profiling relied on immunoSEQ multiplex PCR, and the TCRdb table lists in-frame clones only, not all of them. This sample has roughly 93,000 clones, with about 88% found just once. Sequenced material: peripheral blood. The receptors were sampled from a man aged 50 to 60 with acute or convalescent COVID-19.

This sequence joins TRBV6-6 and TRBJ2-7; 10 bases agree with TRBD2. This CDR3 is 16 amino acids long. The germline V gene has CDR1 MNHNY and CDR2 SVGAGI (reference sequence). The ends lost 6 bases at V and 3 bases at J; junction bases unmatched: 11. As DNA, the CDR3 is TGTGCCAGCAGATCGGGGAGCGGGGGGGCCCGCTACGAGCAGTACTTC. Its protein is CASRSGSGGARYEQYF.

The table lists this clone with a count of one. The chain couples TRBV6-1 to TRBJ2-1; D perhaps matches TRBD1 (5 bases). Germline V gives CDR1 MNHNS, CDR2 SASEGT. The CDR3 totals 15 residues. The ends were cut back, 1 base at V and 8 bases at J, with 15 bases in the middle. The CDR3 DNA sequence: TGTGCCAGCAGTGAAGTAGGGGTCCGTGGCGATGAGCAGTTCTTC. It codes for CASSEVGVRGDEQFF.

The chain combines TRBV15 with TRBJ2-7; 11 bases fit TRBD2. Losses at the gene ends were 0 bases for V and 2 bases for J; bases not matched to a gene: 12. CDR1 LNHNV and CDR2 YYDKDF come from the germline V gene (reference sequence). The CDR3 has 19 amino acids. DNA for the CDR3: TGTGCCACCAGCAGAGATCTATCACTAGCGGGAGTACCCGCCTACGAGCAGTACTTC. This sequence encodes CATSRDLSLAGVPAYEQYF.

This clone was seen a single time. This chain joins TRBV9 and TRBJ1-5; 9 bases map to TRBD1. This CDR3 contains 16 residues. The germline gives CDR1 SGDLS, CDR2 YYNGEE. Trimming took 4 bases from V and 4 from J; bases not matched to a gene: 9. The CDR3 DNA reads TGTGCCAGCAGCACAGGGGGCCCACATTCTAATCAGCCCCAGCATTTT. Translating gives CASSTGGPHSNQPQHF.

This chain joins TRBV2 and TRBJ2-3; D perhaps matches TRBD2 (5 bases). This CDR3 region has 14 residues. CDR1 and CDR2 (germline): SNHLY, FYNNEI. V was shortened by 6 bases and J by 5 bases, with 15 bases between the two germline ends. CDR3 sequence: CASSETGIRDTQYF. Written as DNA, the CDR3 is TGTGCCAGCAGCGAGACGGGGATTAGAGATACGCAGTATTTT.

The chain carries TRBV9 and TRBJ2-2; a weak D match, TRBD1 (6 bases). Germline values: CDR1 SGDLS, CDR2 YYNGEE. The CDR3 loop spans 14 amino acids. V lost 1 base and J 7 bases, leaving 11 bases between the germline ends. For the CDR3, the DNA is TGTGCCAGCAGCGTATTCCAGGGGATCGGGGAGCTGTTTTTT. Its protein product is CASSVFQGIGELFF.

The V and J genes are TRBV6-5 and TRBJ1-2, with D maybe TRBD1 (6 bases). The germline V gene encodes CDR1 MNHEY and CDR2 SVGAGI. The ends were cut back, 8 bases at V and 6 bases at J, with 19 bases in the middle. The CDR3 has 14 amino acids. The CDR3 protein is CASRESGGRDGYTF. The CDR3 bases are TGTGCCAGCCGCGAGAGCGGGGGGCGGGATGGCTACACCTTC.

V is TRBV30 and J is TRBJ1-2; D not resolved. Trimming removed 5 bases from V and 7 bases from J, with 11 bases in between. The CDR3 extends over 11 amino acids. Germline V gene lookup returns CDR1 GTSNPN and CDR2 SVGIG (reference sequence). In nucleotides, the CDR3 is TGTGCCTGGGGGCCAGGCCTTGGCTACACCTTC. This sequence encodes CAWGPGLGYTF.

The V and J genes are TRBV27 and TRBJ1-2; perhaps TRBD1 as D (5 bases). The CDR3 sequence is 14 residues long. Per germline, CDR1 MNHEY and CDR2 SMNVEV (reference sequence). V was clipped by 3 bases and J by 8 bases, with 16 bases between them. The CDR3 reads CASSFRGVEGGYTF. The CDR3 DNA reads TGTGCCAGCAGTTTTCGGGGGGTTGAAGGAGGCTACACCTTC.

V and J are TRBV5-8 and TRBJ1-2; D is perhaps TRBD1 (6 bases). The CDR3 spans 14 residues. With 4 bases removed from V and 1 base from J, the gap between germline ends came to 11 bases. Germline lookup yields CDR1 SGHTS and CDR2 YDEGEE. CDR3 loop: CASSPDSLNYGYTF. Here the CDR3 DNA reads TGTGCCAGCAGCCCGGACAGCCTTAACTATGGCTACACCTTC.

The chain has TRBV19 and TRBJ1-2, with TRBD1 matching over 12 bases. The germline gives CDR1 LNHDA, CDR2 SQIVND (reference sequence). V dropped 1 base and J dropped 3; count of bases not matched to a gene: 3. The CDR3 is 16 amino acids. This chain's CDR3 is CASSIAGTGGYYGYTF. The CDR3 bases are TGTGCCAGTAGTATAGCTGGGACAGGGGGCTACTATGGCTACACCTTC.

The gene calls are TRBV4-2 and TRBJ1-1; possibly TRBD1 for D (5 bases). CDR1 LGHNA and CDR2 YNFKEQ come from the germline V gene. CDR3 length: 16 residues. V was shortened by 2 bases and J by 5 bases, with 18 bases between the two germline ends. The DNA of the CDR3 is TGTGCCAGCAGCCAAAGCCACAGTTGGGGGGGGACTGAAGCTTTCTTT. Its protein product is CASSQSHSWGGTEAFF.

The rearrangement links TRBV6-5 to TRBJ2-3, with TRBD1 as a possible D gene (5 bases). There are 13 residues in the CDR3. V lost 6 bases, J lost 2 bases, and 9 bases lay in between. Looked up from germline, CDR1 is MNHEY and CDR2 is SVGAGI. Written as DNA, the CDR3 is TGTGCCAGCAGAGACAGCTTCACAGATACGCAGTATTTT. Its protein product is CASRDSFTDTQYF.

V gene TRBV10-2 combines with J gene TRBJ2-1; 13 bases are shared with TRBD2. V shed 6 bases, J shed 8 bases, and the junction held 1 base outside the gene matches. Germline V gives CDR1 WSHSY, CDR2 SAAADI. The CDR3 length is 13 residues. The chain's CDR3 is CASRLAGGHEQFF. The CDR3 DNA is TGCGCCAGCAGACTAGCGGGGGGGCATGAGCAGTTCTTC.

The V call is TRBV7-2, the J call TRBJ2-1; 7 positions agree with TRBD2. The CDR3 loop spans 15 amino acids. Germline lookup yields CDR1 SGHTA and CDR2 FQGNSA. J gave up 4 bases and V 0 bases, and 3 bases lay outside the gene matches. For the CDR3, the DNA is TGTGCCAGCAGCTTAGCGTGGCGGGGGTACAATGAGCAGTTCTTC. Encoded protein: CASSLAWRGYNEQFF.

The CDR3 DNA sequence: TGTGCCAGCAGTGAAGAGGGGATTAGACCCTACAATGAGCAGTTCTTC. It translates to CASSEEGIRPYNEQFF. This rearrangement joins TRBV2 to TRBJ2-1; a possible D gene is TRBD1 (5 bases). This CDR3 has 16 residues. The ends were cut back, 1 base at V and 2 bases at J, with 12 bases in the middle. Germline assignment: CDR1 SNHLY and CDR2 FYNNEI.

CDR3 sequence (DNA): TGTGCCAGCAGGGGGACTTACACAGATACGCAGTATTTT. It translates to CASRGTYTDTQYF. J is TRBJ2-3 and V is TRBV27; weak D call: TRBD2 (6 bases). Deletions cut 6 bases from V and 2 bases from J, with 9 bases between. Germline assignment: CDR1 MNHEY and CDR2 SMNVEV (reference sequence). The CDR3 totals 13 residues.

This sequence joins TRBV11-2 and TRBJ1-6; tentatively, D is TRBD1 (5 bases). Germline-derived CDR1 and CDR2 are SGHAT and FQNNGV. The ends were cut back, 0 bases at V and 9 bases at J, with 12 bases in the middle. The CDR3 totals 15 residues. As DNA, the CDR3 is TGTGCCAGCAGCTTAGAATCCGGCGGGGCTTCACCCCTCCACTTT. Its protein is CASSLESGGASPLHF.

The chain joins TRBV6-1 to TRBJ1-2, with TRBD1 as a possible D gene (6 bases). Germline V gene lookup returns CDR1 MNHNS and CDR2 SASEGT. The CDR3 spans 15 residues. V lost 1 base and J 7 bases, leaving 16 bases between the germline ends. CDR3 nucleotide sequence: TGTGCCAGCAGTGAAGAGGGGGGGAGAGTCGGTGGCTACACCTTC. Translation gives CASSEEGGRVGGYTF.

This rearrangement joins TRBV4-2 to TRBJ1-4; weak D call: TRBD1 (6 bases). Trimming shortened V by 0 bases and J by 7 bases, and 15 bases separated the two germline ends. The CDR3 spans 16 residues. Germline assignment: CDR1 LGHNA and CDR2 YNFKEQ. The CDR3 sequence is CASSQDEGRGAEKLFF. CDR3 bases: TGTGCCAGCAGCCAAGACGAGGGCAGGGGCGCTGAAAAACTGTTTTTT.

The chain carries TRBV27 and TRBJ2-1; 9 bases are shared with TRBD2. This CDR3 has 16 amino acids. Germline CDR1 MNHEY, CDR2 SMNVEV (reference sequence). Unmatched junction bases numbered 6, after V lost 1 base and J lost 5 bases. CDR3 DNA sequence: TGTGCCAGCAGTTTATTGGGCGGGGGGGCCCACAATGAGCAGTTCTTC. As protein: CASSLLGGGAHNEQFF.

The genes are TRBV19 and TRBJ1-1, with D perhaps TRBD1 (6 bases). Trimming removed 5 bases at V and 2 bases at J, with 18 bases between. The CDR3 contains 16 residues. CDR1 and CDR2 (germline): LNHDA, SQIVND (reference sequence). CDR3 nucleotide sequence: TGTGCCAGTAGTGCACCCTCTTGGACAGCTAACACTGAAGCTTTCTTT. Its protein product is CASSAPSWTANTEAFF.

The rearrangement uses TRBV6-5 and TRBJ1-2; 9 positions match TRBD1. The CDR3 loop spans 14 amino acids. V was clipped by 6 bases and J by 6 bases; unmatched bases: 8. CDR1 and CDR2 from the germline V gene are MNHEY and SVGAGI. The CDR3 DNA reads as TGTGCCAGCAGCCCCCCGGGACAGGGAGATGGCTACACCTTC. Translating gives CASSPPGQGDGYTF.

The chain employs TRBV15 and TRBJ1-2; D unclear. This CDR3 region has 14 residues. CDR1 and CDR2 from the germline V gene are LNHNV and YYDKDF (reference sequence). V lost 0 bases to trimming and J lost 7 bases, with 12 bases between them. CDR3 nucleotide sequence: TGTGCCACCAGCAGAGATCTCGGTGGAGCTGGCTACACCTTC. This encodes CATSRDLGGAGYTF.

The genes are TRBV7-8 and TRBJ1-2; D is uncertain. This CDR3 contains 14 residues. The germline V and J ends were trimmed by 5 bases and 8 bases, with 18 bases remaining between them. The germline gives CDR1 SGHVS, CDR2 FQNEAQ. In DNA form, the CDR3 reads TGTGCCAGCAGCCCAGAGGCCAGAGCGAGGGGCTACACCTTC. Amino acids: CASSPEARARGYTF.

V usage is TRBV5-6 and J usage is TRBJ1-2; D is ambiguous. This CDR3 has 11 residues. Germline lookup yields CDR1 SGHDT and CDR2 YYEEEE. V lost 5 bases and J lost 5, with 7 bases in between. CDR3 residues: CASSSLYGYTF. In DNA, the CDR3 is TGTGCCAGCAGTTCTTTGTATGGCTACACCTTC.

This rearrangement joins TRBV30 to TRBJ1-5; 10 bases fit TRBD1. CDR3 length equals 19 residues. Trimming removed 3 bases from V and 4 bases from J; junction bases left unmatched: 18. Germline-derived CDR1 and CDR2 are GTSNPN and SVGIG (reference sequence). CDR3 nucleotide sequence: TGTGCCTGGAGCGATATTCGGGCCTTTGGGACAGGGGTTAATCAGCCCCAGCATTTT. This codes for CAWSDIRAFGTGVNQPQHF.

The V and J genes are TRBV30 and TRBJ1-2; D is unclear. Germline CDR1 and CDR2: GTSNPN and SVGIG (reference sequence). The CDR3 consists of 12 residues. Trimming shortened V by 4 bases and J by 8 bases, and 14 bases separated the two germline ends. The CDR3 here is CAWKIGFFGYTF. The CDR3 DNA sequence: TGTGCCTGGAAAATCGGTTTTTTCGGCTACACCTTC.